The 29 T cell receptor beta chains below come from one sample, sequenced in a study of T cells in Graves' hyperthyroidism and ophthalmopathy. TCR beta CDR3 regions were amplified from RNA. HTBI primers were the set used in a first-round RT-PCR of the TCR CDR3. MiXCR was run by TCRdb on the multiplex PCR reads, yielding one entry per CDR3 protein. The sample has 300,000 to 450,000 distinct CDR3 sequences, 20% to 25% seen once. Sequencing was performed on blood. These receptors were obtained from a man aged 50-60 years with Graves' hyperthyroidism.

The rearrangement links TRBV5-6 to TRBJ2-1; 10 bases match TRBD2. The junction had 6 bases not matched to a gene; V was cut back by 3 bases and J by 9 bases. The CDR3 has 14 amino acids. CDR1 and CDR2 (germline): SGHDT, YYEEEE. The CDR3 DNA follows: TGTGCCAGCAGCTCCTTGACTAGCGGGCGTGAGCAGTTCTTC. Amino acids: CASSSLTSGREQFF.

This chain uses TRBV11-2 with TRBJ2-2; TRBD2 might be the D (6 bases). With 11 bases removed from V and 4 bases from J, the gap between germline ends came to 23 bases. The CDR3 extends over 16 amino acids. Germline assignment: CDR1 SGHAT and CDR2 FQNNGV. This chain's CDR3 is CACPYFGGGGTGELFF. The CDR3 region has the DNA TGTGCCTGCCCGTATTTTGGTGGGGGAGGCACCGGGGAGCTGTTTTTT.

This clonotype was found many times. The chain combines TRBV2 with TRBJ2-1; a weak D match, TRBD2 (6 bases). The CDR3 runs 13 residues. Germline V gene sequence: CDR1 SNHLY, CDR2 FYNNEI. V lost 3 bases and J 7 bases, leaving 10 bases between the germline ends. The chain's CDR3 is CASSDLRGNEQFF. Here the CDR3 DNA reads TGTGCCAGCAGTGACCTCCGGGGGAATGAGCAGTTCTTC.

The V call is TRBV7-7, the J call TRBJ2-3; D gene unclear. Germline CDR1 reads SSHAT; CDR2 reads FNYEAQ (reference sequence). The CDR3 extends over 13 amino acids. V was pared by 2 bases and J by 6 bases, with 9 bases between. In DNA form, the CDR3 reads TGTGCCAGCAGCTTAAACCCCAGGGATACGCAGTATTTT. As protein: CASSLNPRDTQYF.

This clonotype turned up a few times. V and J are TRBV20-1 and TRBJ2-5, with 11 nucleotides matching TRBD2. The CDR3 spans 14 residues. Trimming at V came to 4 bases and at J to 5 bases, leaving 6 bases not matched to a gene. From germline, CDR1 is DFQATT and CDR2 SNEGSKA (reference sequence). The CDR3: CSAKVAGGLETQYF. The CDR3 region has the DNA TGCAGTGCTAAGGTAGCGGGAGGGCTTGAGACCCAGTACTTC.

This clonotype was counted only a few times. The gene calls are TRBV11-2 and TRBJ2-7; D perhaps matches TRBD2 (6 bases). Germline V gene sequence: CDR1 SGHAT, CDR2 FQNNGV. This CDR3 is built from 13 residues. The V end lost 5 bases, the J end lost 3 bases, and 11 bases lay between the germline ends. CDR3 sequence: CASSPGLRYEQYF. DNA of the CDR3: TGTGCCAGCAGCCCGGGACTGCGCTACGAGCAGTACTTC.

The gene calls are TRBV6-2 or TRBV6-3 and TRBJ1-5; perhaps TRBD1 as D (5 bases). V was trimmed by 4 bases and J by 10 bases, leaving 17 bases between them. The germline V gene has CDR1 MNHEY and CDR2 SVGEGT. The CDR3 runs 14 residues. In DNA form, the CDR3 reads TGTGCCAGCAGTTTCGACAAACCCCAGGGACCCCAGCATTTT. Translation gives CASSFDKPQGPQHF.

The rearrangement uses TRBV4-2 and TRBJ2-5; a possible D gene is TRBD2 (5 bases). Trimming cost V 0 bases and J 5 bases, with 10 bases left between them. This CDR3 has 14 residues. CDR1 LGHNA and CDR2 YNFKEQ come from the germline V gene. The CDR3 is CASSQDIGEETQYF. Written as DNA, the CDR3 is TGTGCCAGCAGCCAAGATATTGGGGAGGAGACCCAGTACTTC.

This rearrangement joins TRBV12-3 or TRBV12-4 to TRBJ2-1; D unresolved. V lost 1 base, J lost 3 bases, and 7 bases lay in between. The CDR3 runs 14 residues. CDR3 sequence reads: CASSLGDDYNEQFF. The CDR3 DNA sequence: TGTGCCAGCAGTTTAGGAGATGACTACAATGAGCAGTTCTTC.

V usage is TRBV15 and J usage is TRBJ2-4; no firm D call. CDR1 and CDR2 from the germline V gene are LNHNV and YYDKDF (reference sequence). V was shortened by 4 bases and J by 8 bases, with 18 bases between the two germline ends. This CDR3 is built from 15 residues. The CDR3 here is CATSKERPLEDIQYF. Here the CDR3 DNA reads TGTGCCACCAGCAAGGAGAGGCCCTTAGAGGACATTCAGTACTTC.

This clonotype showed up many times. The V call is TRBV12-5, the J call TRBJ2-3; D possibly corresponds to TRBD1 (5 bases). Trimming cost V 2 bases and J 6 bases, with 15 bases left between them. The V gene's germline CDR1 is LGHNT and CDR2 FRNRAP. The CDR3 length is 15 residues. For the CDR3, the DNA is TGTGCTAGTGGTTTGCCTTCAGGGTCATGGGATACGCAGTATTTT. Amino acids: CASGLPSGSWDTQYF.

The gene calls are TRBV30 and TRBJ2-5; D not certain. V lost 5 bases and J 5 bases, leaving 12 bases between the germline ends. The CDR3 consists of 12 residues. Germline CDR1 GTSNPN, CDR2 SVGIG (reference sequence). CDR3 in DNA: TGTGCCTGGGGGCAGGCTAGTGAGACCCAGTACTTC. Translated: CAWGQASETQYF.

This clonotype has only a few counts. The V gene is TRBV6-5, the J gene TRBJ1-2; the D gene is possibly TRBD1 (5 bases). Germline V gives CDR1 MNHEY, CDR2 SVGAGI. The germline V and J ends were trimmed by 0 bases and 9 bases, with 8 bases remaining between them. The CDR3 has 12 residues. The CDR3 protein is CASSYSRGSYTF. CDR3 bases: TGTGCCAGCAGTTACTCGAGGGGAAGCTACACCTTC.

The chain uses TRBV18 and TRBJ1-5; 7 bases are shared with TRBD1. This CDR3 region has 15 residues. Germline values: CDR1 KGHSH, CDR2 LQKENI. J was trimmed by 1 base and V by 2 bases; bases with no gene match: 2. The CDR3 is CASSPKQGSNQPQHF. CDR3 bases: TGTGCCAGCTCACCAAAACAGGGGAGCAATCAGCCCCAGCATTTT.

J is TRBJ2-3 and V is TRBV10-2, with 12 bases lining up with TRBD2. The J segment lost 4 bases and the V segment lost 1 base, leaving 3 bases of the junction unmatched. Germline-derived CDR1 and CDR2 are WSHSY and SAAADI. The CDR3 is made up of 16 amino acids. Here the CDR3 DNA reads TGCGCCAGCAGTGAGTTTCTAGCGGGAGGGGCAGATACGCAGTATTTT. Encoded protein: CASSEFLAGGADTQYF.

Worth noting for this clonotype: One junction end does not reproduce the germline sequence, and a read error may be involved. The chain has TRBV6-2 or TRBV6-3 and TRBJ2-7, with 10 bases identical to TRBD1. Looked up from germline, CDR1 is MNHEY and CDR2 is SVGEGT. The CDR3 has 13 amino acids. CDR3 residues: CASRADRGDEQYF. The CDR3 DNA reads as TGCGCCAGCAGAGCGGACAGGGGGGACGAGCAGTACTTC.

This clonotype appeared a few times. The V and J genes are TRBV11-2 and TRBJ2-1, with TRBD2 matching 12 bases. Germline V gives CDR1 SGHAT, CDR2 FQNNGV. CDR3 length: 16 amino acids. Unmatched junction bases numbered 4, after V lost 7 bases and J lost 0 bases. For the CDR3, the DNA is TGTGCCAGCACCAGGACTAGCGGGGCCTCCTACAATGAGCAGTTCTTC. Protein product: CASTRTSGASYNEQFF.

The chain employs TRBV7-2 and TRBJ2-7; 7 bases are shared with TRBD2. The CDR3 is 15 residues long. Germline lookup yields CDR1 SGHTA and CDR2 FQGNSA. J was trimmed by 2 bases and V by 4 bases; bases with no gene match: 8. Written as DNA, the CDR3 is TGTGCCAGCAGCTCCCGGGACTACTCGGCCTACGAGCAGTACTTC. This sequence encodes CASSSRDYSAYEQYF.

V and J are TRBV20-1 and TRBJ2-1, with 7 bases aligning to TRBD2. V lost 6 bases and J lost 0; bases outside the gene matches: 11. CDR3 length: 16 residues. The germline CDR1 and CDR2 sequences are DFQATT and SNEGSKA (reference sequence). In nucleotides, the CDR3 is TGCAGTGCAGAGCGTTTCGGCGGGAGCTCCTACAATGAGCAGTTCTTC. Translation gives CSAERFGGSSYNEQFF.

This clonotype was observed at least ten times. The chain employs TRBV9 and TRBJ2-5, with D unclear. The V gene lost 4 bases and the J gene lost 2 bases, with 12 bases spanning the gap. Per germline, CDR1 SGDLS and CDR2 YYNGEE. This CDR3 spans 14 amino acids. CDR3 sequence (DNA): TGTGCCAGCAGCACCGGACCGGAACAAGAGACCCAGTACTTC. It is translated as CASSTGPEQETQYF.

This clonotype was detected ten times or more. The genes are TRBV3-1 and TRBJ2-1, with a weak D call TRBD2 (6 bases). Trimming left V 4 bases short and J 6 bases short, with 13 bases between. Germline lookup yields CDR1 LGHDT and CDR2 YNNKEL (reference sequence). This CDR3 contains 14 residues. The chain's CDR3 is CASSLPRRGNEQFF. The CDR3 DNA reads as TGTGCCAGCAGCCTCCCAAGGAGGGGCAATGAGCAGTTCTTC.

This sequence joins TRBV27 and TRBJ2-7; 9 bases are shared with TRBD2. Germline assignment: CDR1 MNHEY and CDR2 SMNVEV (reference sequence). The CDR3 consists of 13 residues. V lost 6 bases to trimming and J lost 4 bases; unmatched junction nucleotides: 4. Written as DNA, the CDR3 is TGTGCCAGCAGGGAGCGGGAGGAGTACGAGCAGTACTTC. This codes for CASREREEYEQYF.

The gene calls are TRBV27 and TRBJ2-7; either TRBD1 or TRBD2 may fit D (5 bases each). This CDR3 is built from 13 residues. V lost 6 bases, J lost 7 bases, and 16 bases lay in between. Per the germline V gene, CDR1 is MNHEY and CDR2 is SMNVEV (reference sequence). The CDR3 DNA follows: TGTGCCAGCAGCTCGGGACCAGTTGGGGAGCAGTACTTC. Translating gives CASSSGPVGEQYF.

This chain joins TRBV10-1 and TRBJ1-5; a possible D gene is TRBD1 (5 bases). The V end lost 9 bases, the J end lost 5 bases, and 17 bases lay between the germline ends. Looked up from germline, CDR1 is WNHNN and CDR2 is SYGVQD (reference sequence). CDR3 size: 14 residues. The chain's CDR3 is CARPSIGTDQPQHF. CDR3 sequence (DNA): TGCGCCAGGCCGAGCATAGGGACGGATCAGCCCCAGCATTTT.

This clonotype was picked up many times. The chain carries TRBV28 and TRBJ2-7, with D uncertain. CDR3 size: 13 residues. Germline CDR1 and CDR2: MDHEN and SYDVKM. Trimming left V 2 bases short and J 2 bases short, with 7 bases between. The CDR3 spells CASSLTSPYEQYF. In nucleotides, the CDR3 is TGTGCCAGCAGTTTAACCTCACCCTACGAGCAGTACTTC.

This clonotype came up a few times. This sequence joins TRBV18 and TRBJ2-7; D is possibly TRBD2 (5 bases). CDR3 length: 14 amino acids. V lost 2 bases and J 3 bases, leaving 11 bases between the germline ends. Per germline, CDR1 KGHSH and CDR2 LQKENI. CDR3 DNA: TGTGCCAGCTCACCAAGAGCGGCGAGCTACGAGCAGTACTTC. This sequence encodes CASSPRAASYEQYF.

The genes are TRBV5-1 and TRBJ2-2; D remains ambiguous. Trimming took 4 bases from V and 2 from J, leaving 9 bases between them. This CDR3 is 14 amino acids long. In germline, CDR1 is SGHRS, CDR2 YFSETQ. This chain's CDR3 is CASSPNPNTGELFF. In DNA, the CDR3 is TGCGCCAGCAGCCCAAATCCAAACACCGGGGAGCTGTTTTTT.

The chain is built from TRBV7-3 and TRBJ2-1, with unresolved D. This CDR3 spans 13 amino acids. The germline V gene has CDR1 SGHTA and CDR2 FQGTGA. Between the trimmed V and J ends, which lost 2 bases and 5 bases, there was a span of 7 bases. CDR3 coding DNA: TGTGCCAGCAGCTTAGCCCCAGACAATGAGCAGTTCTTC. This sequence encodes CASSLAPDNEQFF.

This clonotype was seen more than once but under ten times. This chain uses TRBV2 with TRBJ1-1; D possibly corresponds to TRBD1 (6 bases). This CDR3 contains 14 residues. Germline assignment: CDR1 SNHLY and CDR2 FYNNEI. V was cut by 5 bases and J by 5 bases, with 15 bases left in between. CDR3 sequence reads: CASSKDSPGTEAFF. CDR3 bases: TGTGCCAGCAGTAAGGACAGCCCTGGGACTGAAGCTTTCTTT.